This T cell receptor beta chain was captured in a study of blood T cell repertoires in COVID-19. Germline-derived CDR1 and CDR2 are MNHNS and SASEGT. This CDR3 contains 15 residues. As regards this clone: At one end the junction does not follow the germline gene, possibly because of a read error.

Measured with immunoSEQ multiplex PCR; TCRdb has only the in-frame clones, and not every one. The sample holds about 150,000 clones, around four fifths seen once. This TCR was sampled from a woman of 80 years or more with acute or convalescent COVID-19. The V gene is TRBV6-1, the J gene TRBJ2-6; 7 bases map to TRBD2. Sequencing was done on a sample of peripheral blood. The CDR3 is CASSERGFGANVLTF. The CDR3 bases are TGTGCCAGTAGTGAGCGGGGCTTTGGGGCCAACGTCCTGACTTTC.